The 16 T cell receptor beta chains reported below all come from one sample, sequenced in a study of shared clonotypes between healthy human individuals (dated by TCRdb to about 2020). The library was generated by the immunoSEQ multiplex PCR assay. What TCRdb holds here is the immuneACCESS table cut down to in-frame rearrangements. Part of the clones is not present; checked against another copy, under half of the missing clones reflect an unresolved V gene, and the others are unexplained. The sample table contains 2,500,000 or so clones; only one count was recorded for around nine tenths of them. The ten largest clones add up to around 0.14% of the sample. The source material was naive CD4+ T cells sorted from blood. The label giving this sample's cell subset or site can be read as: CD45RA+ positively selected. The receptors here all came from a young man in good health.

This sequence joins TRBV4-3 and TRBJ1-4; D is uncertain. Germline assignment: CDR1 LGHNA and CDR2 YSLEER. The CDR3 loop spans 13 amino acids. The V and J ends lost 0 bases and 8 bases respectively, with 7 bases between them. CDR3 DNA: TGCGCCAGCAGCCAAGAATGGGTCGAAAAACTGTTTTTT. Its translation is CASSQEWVEKLFF.

The chain has TRBV15 and TRBJ1-4; 7 bases line up with TRBD1. Germline V lookup: CDR1 LNHNV, CDR2 YYDKDF (reference sequence). Trimming took 3 bases from V and 4 from J; bases not matched to a gene: 8. CDR3 length: 16 amino acids. The CDR3 here is CATSSRVGQFNEKLFF. The CDR3 DNA reads as TGTGCCACCAGCAGTCGGGTGGGACAGTTTAATGAAAAACTGTTTTTT. The full variable domain, completed using reference TRBV15 and TRBJ1-4, is DAMVIQNPRYQVTQFGKPVTLSCSQTLNHNVMYWYQQKSSQAPKLLFHYYDKDFNNEADTPDNFQSRRPNTSFCFLDIRSPGLGDTAMYLCATSSRVGQFNEKLFFGSGTQLSVL.

This sequence joins TRBV19 and TRBJ1-2; 7 positions match TRBD1. Trimming at V came to 7 bases and at J to 8 bases, leaving 13 bases not matched to a gene. The CDR3 has 14 residues. CDR1 and CDR2 from the germline V gene are LNHDA and SQIVND (reference sequence). Here the CDR3 DNA reads TGTGCCAGTACCTCCCCAGGGGGGAATAGGGGCTACACCTTC. It is translated as CASTSPGGNRGYTF.

This chain connects TRBV30 to TRBJ1-1; TRBD1 is a possible D gene (5 bases). Trimming took off 8 bases at V and 5 bases at J, with 12 bases between the two ends. CDR3 length equals 11 residues. The germline V gene encodes CDR1 GTSNPN and CDR2 SVGIG (reference sequence). Here the CDR3 DNA reads TGTGCCGGGGGAGAGGAGACTGAAGCTTTCTTT. Encoded protein: CAGGEETEAFF.

This clone has only one observation. The chain carries TRBV6-6 and TRBJ1-3; perhaps TRBD1 as D (5 bases). Trimming took 8 bases from V and 3 from J, leaving 14 bases between them. Per the germline V gene, CDR1 is MNHNY and CDR2 is SVGAGI (reference sequence). This CDR3 is 14 amino acids long. This CDR3 reads CASRAPGGGNTIYF. The CDR3 DNA reads TGTGCCAGCCGCGCCCCCGGGGGTGGAAACACCATATATTTT.

V gene TRBV28 combines with J gene TRBJ1-5; D may be TRBD1 (5 bases). This CDR3 comprises 14 residues. Trimming stripped 10 bases from V and 3 bases from J, with 16 bases between. Germline V gene data show CDR1 as MDHEN and CDR2 as SYDVKM. CDR3 in amino acids: CATATTGNNQPQHF. The CDR3 DNA reads TGTGCCACCGCTACTACAGGTAACAATCAGCCCCAGCATTTT.

The chain links TRBV6-5 to TRBJ2-7; D gene uncertain. Trimming removed 6 bases from V and 1 base from J, with 16 bases in between. Germline loops: CDR1 MNHEY, CDR2 SVGAGI. This CDR3 is built from 15 residues. The CDR3 DNA is TGTGCCAGCAGAACGATAGACTCGAGTTCCTACGAGCAGTACTTC. Amino acid sequence: CASRTIDSSSYEQYF.

To note about this clone: Other DNA sequences in the sample encode the same CDR3. The gene calls are TRBV6-6 and TRBJ2-7; a possible D gene is TRBD2 (6 bases). The germline gives CDR1 MNHNY, CDR2 SVGAGI (reference sequence). The CDR3 has 11 residues. V lost 6 bases and J 6 bases, leaving 9 bases between the germline ends. In DNA, the CDR3 is TGTGCCAGCAGCCTGGGAGGCGAGCAGTACTTC. Amino acids: CASSLGGEQYF.

The rearrangement links TRBV7-2 to TRBJ2-7; D is possibly TRBD2 (5 bases). Germline V lookup: CDR1 SGHTA, CDR2 FQGNSA. V was cut by 0 bases and J by 6 bases, with 15 bases left in between. This CDR3 is 15 amino acids long. Here the CDR3 reads CASSLADSLGFEQYF. CDR3 sequence (DNA): TGTGCCAGCAGCTTAGCGGACTCTCTAGGGTTCGAGCAGTACTTC.

V gene TRBV27 combines with J gene TRBJ2-7; perhaps TRBD1 as D (6 bases). Trimming removed 2 bases from V and 2 bases from J, with 10 bases in between. The germline CDR1 and CDR2 sequences are MNHEY and SMNVEV (reference sequence). The CDR3 covers 14 residues. CDR3 sequence (DNA): TGTGCCAGCAGTTTAGACAGGAAAGCCTACGAGCAGTACTTC. Protein: CASSLDRKAYEQYF.

About this clone: Within the sample, other DNA sequences also encode this same CDR3. The chain couples TRBV7-2 to TRBJ2-5, with TRBD1 identical over 9 bases. The trim removed 0 bases at V and 5 bases at J, leaving 4 bases unmatched. Germline assignment: CDR1 SGHTA and CDR2 FQGNSA. The CDR3 is 15 amino acids. The CDR3 region is CASSLAGTGRETQYF. CDR3 nucleotide sequence: TGTGCCAGCAGCTTAGCGGGGACAGGGCGGGAGACCCAGTACTTC.

This chain uses TRBV9 with TRBJ2-3; 7 positions match TRBD2. Germline V lookup: CDR1 SGDLS, CDR2 YYNGEE. The CDR3 loop spans 16 amino acids. The trim removed 4 bases at V and 4 bases at J, leaving 12 bases unmatched. This CDR3 is CASSTGLAALADTQYF. DNA of the CDR3: TGTGCCAGCAGCACTGGTCTAGCGGCCCTCGCAGATACGCAGTATTTT.

Points on this clone: Other DNA sequences in this sample translate to the same CDR3. The rearrangement links TRBV4-3 to TRBJ2-3, with 9 bases identical to TRBD2. Per the germline V gene, CDR1 is LGHNA and CDR2 is YSLEER. This CDR3 contains 14 residues. V trimming: 1 base; J trimming: 4 bases; junction bases outside the gene matches: 0. CDR3 loop: CASSQGTSADTQYF. CDR3 coding DNA: TGCGCCAGCAGCCAAGGGACTAGCGCAGATACGCAGTATTTT.

This clone was picked up one time. The V and J genes are TRBV29-1 and TRBJ2-1; 9 bases are shared with TRBD1. CDR1 and CDR2 from the germline V gene are SQVTM and ANQGSEA. J gave up 3 bases and V 5 bases, and 8 bases lay outside the gene matches. This CDR3 region has 15 residues. The CDR3 here is CSVTTWGQGYNEQFF. In DNA, the CDR3 is TGCAGCGTTACCACCTGGGGACAGGGCTACAATGAGCAGTTCTTC.

Notes on this clone: The sample carries other DNA sequences with the same CDR3. J is TRBJ1-1 and V is TRBV5-4, with D possibly being TRBD1 (6 bases). This CDR3 comprises 14 residues. Germline V gene lookup returns CDR1 SGHNT and CDR2 YYREEE (reference sequence). V dropped 0 bases and J dropped 1 base, with 7 bases sitting between them. This CDR3 is CASSLDRANTEAFF. DNA for the CDR3: TGTGCCAGCAGCTTGGACAGGGCGAACACTGAAGCTTTCTTT.

The chain joins TRBV5-1 to TRBJ1-6, with unresolved D. The germline CDR1 and CDR2 sequences are SGHRS and YFSETQ. This CDR3 comprises 16 residues. V lost 2 bases to trimming and J lost 5 bases, with 14 bases between them. Written as DNA, the CDR3 is TGCGCCAGCAGCTTTTTAGGTTTGTGGAATAATTCACCCCTCCACTTT. This codes for CASSFLGLWNNSPLHF.